The source of this T cell receptor beta chain is a study of T cell responses to AZD1222 COVID-19 vaccine. TCRdb keeps only in-frame clones here, not all; method: immunoSEQ multiplex PCR. The sample lists 130,000 or so clones; 88% were seen once. Per the germline V gene, CDR1 is SGHRS and CDR2 is YFSETQ. The CDR3 length is 16 residues. The ends were cut back, 3 bases at V and 1 base at J, with 14 bases in the middle. Worth noting for this clone: Its antigen is unidentified.

Whole-study findings and limits: Donors, mostly white British, included more females; clonal diversity was possibly underestimated. Nearly half of spike-specific TCRs reportedly target variant regions that are unmutated in the B.1.351 and B.1.1.7 variants.

The material sequenced was peripheral blood, taken 28 days after the second AZD1222 dose. The V and J genes are TRBV5-1 and TRBJ1-3; weak D call: TRBD1 (6 bases). This clonotype was obtained from an adult who received the AZD1222 COVID-19 vaccine. CDR3 DNA sequence: TGCGCCAGCAGCTGGGACTCACAGGGATCTGGAAACACCATATATTTT. This gives the protein CASSWDSQGSGNTIYF.